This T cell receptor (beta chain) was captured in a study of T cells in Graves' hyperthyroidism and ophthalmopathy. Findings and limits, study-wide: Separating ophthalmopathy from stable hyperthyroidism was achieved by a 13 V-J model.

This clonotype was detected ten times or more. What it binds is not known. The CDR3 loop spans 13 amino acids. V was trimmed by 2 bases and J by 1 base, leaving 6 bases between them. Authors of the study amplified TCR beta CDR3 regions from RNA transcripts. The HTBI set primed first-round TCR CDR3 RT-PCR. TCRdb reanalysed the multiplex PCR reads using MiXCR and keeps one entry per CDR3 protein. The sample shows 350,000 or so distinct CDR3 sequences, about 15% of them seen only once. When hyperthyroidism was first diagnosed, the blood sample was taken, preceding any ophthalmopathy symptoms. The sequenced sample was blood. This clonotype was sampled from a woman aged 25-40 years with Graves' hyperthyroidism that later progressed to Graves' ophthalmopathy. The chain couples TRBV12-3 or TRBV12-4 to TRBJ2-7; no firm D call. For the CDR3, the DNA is TGTGCCAGCAGTTTAAGCCAGTCCTACGAGCAGTACTTC. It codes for CASSLSQSYEQYF.